This TCR beta chain comes out of a study of beta chain features in type 1 diabetes. As regards this clone: Its antigen is as yet unknown.

Since all of the isolated RNA was reverse transcribed, expressed TCRB transcripts were what got sequenced. This table comes from immunoSEQ multiplex PCR, and its TCRdb copy is limited to in-frame clones, with some not included. The sample lists about 370,000 clones; about 15% were seen once. V lost 3 bases and J lost 4; bases outside the gene matches: 6. The CDR3 is 17 amino acids. Germline CDR1 reads MGHDK; CDR2 reads SYGVNS. Findings and caveats of the study: Moderate but significant shortening of TCRB CDR3s was recorded in all four CD4+ subsets from Type 1 diabetes patients.

This receptor was taken from a young woman in good health. The gene calls are TRBV25-1 and TRBJ2-2, with 12 nucleotides matching TRBD2. What was sequenced was naive CD4+ T cells from blood. This CDR3 is CASSDPSGRAVTGELFF. CDR3 nucleotides: TGTGCCAGCAGTGACCCTAGCGGGAGGGCCGTCACCGGGGAGCTGTTTTTT.